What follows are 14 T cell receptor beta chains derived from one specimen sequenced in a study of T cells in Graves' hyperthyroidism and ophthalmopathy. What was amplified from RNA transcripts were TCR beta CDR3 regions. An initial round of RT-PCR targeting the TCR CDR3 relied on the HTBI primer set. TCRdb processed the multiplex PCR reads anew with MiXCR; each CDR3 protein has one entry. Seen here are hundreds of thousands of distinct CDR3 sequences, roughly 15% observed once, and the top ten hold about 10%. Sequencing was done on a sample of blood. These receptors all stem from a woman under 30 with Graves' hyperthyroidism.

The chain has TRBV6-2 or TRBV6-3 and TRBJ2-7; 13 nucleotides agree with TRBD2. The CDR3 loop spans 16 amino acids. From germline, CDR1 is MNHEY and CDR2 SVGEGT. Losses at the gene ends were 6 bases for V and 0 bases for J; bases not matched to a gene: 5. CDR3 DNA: TGTGCCAGCAGGGCCAGACTAGCGGGAGGCTCCTACGAGCAGTACTTC. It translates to CASRARLAGGSYEQYF.

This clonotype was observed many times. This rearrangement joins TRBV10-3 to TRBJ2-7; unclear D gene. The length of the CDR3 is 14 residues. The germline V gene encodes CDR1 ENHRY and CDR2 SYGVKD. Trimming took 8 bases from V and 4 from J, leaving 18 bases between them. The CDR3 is CAISRATDTYEQYF. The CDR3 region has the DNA TGTGCCATCTCAAGAGCCACAGACACGTACGAGCAGTACTTC.

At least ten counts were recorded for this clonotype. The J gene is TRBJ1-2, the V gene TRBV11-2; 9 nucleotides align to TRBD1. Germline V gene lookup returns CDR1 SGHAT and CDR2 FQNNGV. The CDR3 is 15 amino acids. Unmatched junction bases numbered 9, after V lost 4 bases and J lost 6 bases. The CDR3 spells CASSSIRDRVDGYTF. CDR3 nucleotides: TGTGCCAGCAGCTCTATCCGGGACAGGGTGGATGGCTACACCTTC.

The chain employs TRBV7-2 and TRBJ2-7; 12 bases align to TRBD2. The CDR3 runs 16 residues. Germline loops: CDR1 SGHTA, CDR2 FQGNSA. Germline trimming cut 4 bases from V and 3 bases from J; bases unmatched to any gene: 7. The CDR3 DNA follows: TGTGCCAGCAGCTCGATCGGGACTAGCGGGTTCTACGAGCAGTACTTC. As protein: CASSSIGTSGFYEQYF.

The CDR3 loop reads CAWSPFLGQGDYEQYF. Written as DNA, the CDR3 is TGTGCCTGGAGTCCCTTCCTGGGACAGGGAGACTACGAGCAGTACTTC. This chain joins TRBV30 and TRBJ2-7, with TRBD1 identical over 9 bases. The CDR3 spans 16 residues. CDR1 is GTSNPN and CDR2 is SVGIG in the germline V gene (reference sequence). V lost 2 bases, J lost 3 bases, and 11 bases stayed unmatched. Full variable domain (missing parts from reference TRBV30 and TRBJ2-7): SQTIHQWPATLVQPVGSPLSLECTVEGTSNPNLYWYRQAAGRGLQLLFYSVGIGQISSEVPQNLSASRPQDRQFILSSKKLLLSDSGFYLCAWSPFLGQGDYEQYFGPGTRLTVT.

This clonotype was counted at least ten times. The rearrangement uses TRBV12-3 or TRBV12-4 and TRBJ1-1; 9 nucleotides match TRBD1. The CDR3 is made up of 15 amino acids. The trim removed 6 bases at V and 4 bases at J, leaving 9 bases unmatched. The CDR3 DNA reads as TGTGCCAGCAGCCACCCGGGGACAGGGCGCACTGAAGCTTTCTTT. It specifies CASSHPGTGRTEAFF.

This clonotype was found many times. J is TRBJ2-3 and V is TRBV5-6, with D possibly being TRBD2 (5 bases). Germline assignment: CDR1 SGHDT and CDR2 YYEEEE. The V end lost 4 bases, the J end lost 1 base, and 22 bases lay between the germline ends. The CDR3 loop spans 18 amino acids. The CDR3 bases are TGTGCCAGCAGCCCCGGGAACTACCTTAATTTGGGCACAGATACGCAGTATTTT. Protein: CASSPGNYLNLGTDTQYF.

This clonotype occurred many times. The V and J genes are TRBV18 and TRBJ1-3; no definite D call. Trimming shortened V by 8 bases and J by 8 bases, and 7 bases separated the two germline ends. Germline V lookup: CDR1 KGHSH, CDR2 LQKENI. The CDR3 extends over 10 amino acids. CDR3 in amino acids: CASRRDTIYF. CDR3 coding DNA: TGTGCCAGCCGTCGAGACACCATATATTTT.

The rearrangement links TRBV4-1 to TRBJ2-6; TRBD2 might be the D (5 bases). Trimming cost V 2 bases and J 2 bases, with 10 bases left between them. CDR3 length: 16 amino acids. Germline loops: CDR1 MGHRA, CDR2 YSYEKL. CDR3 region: CASSQSVGTGANVLTF. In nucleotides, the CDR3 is TGCGCCAGCAGCCAATCCGTCGGGACTGGGGCCAACGTCCTGACTTTC.

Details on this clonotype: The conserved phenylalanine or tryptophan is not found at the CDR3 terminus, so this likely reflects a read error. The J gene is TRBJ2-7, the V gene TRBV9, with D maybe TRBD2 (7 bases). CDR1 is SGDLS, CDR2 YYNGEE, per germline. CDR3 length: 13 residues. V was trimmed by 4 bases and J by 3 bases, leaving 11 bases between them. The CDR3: CASSRGGDYEQYL. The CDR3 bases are TGTGCCAGCAGCAGGGGGGGGGACTACGAGCAGTACCTC.

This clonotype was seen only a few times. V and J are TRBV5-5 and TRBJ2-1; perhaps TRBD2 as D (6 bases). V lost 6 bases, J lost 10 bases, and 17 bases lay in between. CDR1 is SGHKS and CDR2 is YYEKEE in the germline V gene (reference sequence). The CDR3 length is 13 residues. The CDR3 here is CASTGGNVEEQFF. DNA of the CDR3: TGTGCCAGCACTGGAGGGAATGTAGAGGAGCAGTTCTTC.

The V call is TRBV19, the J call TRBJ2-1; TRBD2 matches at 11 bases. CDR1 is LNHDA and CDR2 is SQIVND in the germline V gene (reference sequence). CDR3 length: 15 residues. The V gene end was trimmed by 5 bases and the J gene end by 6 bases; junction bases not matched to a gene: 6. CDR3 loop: CASSFTSGSINEQFF. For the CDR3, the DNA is TGTGCCAGTAGTTTTACTAGCGGGAGTATCAATGAGCAGTTCTTC.

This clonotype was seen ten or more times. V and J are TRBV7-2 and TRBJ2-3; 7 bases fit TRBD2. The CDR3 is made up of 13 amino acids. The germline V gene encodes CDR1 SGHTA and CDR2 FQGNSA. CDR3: CASGRDRADTQYF. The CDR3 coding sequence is TGTGCAAGTGGGAGGGACCGGGCAGATACGCAGTATTTT.

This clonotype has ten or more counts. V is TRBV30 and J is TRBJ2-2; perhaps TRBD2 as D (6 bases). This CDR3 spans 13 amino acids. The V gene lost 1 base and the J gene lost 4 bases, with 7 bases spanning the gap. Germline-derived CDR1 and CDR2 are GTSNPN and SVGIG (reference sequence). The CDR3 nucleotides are TGTGCCTGGAGTGCGGGACTCACCGGGGAGCTGTTTTTT. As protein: CAWSAGLTGELFF.